This T cell receptor beta chain was captured by sequencing in a study of CD8 T cells in Susac syndrome. The authors negatively isolated CD8+ and CD4+ T cells and FACS-enriched TEMRA cells. The authors reverse transcribed roughly 0.5 to 1 ug RNA with random hexamers. From the immunoSEQ multiplex PCR reads, TCRdb called clonotypes with MiXCR, one entry per CDR3 protein. Of 150,000 to 200,000 distinct CDR3 sequences listed, more than 90% are singletons. From germline, CDR1 is DFQATT and CDR2 SNEGSKA (reference sequence). This CDR3 region has 16 residues. Trimming cost V 0 bases and J 0 bases, with 9 bases left between them.

The sequence derives from a human donor with multiple sclerosis. The chain couples TRBV20-1 to TRBJ2-6; a weak D match, TRBD1 (5 bases). Sequenced material: CD4+ T cells from PBMCs. The CDR3 DNA follows: TGCAGTGCTAGAGAAGGGGCGATCTCTGGGGCCAACGTCCTGACTTTC. This gives the protein CSAREGAISGANVLTF.